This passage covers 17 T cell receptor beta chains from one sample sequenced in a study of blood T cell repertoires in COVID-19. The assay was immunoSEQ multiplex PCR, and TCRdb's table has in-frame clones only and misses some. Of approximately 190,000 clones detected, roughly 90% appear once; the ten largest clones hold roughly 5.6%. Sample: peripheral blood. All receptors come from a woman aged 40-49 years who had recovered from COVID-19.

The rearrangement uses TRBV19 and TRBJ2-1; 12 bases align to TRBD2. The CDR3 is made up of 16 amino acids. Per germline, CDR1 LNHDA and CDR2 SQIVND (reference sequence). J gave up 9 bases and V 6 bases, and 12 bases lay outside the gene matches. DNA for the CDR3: TGTGCCAGTAGACCCCCCGCTAGCGGGAGGGCCGCTGAGCAGTTCTTC. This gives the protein CASRPPASGRAAEQFF. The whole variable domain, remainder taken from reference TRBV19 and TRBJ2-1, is DGGITQSPKYLFRKEGQNVTLSCEQNLNHDAMYWYRQDPGQGLRLIYYSQIVNDFQKGDIAEGYSVSREKKESFPLTVTSAQKNPTAFYLCASRPPASGRAAEQFFGPGTRLTVL.

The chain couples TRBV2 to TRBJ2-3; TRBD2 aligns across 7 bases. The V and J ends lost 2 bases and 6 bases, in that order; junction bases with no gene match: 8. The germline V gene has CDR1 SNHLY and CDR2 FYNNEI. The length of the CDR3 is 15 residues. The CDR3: CASSEQGGERDTQYF. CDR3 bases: TGTGCCAGCAGTGAACAGGGAGGGGAGCGGGATACGCAGTATTTT.

CDR3 coding DNA: TGTGCCAGCAGTTTTAGCGAAAATGAGCAGTTCTTC. It encodes CASSFSENEQFF. The chain links TRBV27 to TRBJ2-1; a possible D gene is TRBD2 (5 bases). The germline V gene has CDR1 MNHEY and CDR2 SMNVEV (reference sequence). The CDR3 is made up of 12 amino acids. V shed 3 bases and J shed 7 bases, with 7 bases lying between them.

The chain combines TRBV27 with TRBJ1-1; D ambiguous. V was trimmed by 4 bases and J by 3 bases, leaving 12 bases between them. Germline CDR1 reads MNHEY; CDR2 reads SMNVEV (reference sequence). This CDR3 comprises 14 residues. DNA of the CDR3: TGTGCCAGCAGTTCTCTGGGCTGGGACACTGAAGCTTTCTTT. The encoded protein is CASSSLGWDTEAFF.

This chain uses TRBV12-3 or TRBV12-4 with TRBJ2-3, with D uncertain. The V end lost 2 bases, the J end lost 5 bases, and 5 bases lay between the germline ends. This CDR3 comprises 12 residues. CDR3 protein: CASSLIKDTQYF. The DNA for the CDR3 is TGTGCCAGCAGTTTAATCAAAGATACGCAGTATTTT.

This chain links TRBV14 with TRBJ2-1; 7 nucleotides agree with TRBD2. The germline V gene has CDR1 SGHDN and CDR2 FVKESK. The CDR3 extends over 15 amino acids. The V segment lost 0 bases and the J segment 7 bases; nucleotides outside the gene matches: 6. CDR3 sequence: CASSQETGRWNEQFF. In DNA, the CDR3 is TGTGCCAGCAGCCAAGAGACCGGGAGGTGGAATGAGCAGTTCTTC.

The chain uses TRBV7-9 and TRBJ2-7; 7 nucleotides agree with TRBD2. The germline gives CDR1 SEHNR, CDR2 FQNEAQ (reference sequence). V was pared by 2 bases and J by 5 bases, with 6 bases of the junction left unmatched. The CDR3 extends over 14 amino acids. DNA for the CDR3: TGTGCCAGCAGCTTATCGGGGGGACCGGACGAGCAGTACTTC. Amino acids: CASSLSGGPDEQYF.

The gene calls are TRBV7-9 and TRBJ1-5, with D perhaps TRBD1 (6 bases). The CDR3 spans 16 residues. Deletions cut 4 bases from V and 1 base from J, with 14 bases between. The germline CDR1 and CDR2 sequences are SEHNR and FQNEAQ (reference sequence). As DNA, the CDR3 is TGTGCCAGCAGCTCCGGGATCGACAGGAGCAATCAGCCCCAGCATTTT. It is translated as CASSSGIDRSNQPQHF.

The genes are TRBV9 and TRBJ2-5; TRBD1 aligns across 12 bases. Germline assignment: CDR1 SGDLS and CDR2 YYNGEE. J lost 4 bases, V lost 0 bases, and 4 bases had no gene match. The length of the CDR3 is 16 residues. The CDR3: CASSVDGTGGRETQYF. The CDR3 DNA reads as TGTGCCAGCAGCGTAGACGGGACAGGGGGCAGAGAGACCCAGTACTTC.

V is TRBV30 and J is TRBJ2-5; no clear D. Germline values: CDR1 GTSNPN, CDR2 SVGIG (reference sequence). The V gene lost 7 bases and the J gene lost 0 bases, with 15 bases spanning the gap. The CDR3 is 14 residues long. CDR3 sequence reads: CASTRSRDQETQYF. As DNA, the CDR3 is TGTGCCTCTACACGGTCACGGGACCAAGAGACCCAGTACTTC.

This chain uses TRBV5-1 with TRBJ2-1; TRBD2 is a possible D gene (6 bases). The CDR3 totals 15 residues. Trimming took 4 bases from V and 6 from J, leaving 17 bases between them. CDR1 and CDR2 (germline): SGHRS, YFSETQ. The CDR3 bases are TGCGCCAGCAGCCCGCCCGGGACTGCGATCAATGAGCAGTTCTTC. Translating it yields CASSPPGTAINEQFF. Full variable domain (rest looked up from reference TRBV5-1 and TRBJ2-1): KAGVTQTPRYLIKTRGQQVTLSCSPISGHRSVSWYQQTPGQGLQFLFEYFSETQRNKGNFPGRFSGRQFSNSRSEMNVSTLELGDSALYLCASSPPGTAINEQFFGPGTRLTVL.

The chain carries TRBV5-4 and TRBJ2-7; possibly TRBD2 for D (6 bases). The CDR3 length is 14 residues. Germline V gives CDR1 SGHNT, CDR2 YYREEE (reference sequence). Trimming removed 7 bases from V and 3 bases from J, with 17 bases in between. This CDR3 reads CASQGEVGSYEQYF. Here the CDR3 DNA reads TGTGCCAGCCAAGGGGAGGTGGGCAGCTACGAGCAGTACTTC.

This CDR3 is CASSQEGGQGGPYNEQFF. CDR3 sequence (DNA): TGCGCCAGCAGCCAAGAAGGTGGGCAGGGAGGGCCCTACAATGAGCAGTTCTTC. This chain links TRBV4-3 with TRBJ2-1, with 7 bases matching TRBD2. This CDR3 region has 18 residues. Germline trimming cut 0 bases from V and 2 bases from J; bases unmatched to any gene: 10. The germline V gene encodes CDR1 LGHNA and CDR2 YSLEER.

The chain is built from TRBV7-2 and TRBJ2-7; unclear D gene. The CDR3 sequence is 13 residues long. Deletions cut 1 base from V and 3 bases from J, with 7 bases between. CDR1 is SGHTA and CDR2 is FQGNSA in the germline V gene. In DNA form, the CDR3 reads TGTGCCAGCAGCTTAGAGCCTGTCTACGAGCAGTACTTC. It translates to CASSLEPVYEQYF.

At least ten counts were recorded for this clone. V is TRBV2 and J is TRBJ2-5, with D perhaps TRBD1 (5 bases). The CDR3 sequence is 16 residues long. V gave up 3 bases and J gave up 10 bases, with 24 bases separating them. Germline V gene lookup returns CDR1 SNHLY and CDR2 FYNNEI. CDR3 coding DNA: TGTGCCAGCAGTGACGTACAGGACCTCCAGAGAATGGGCCAGTACTTC. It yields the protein CASSDVQDLQRMGQYF. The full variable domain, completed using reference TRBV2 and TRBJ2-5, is EPEVTQTPSHQVTQMGQEVILRCVPISNHLYFYWYRQILGQKVEFLVSFYNNEISEKSEIFDDQFSVERPDGSNFTLKIRSTKLEDSAMYFCASSDVQDLQRMGQYFGPGTRLLVL.

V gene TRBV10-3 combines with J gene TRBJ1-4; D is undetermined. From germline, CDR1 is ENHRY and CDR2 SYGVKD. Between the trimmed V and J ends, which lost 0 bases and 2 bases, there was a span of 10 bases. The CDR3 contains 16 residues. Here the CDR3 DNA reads TGTGCCATCAGTGAGTCGAGGCAGCAGACTAATGAAAAACTGTTTTTT. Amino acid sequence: CAISESRQQTNEKLFF.

The CDR3 region has the DNA TGTGCCAGCAGCTTTTCAGGACTTTCCTCCTATGGCTACACCTTC. Encoded protein: CASSFSGLSSYGYTF. This rearrangement joins TRBV7-2 to TRBJ1-2; D is ambiguous. Looked up from germline, CDR1 is SGHTA and CDR2 is FQGNSA. With 3 bases removed from V and 4 bases from J, the gap between germline ends came to 15 bases. The CDR3 runs to 15 residues.